Shown below are 10 T cell receptor beta chains from a single sample sequenced in a study of blood T cell repertoires in COVID-19. The protocol was immunoSEQ multiplex PCR, while the TCRdb copy is restricted to in-frame clones and leaves out a portion. Here the sample spans about 160,000 clones, roughly 90% being singletons. Specimen: PBMCs or T cells enriched from blood (not recorded which). The receptors stem from a woman in her forties or fifties who had recovered from COVID-19.

In this sample, this clone turned up a few times. The chain uses TRBV5-1 and TRBJ2-7; D might be TRBD1 (5 bases). The germline gives CDR1 SGHRS, CDR2 YFSETQ. This CDR3 has 14 amino acids. The germline V and J ends were trimmed by 4 bases and 1 base, with 12 bases remaining between them. The CDR3 protein is CASSPDSVSYEQYF. Written as DNA, the CDR3 is TGCGCCAGCAGCCCCGACAGCGTATCCTACGAGCAGTACTTC.

The rearrangement uses TRBV10-1 and TRBJ2-7; TRBD1 agrees at 11 bases. Per germline, CDR1 WNHNN and CDR2 SYGVQD (reference sequence). The CDR3 is 17 amino acids. The ends lost 10 bases at V and 4 bases at J; junction bases unmatched: 18. The CDR3 DNA reads as TGCGCCATCCTATCCGGGACAGGGGGTGTATGGGGTTACGAGCAGTACTTC. Amino acid sequence: CAILSGTGGVWGYEQYF.

This sequence joins TRBV6-6 and TRBJ2-1; 8 positions agree with TRBD2. The CDR3 sequence is 15 residues long. Germline V gene data show CDR1 as MNHNY and CDR2 as SVGAGI (reference sequence). V trimming: 6 bases; J trimming: 0 bases; junction bases outside the gene matches: 4. The CDR3 nucleotides are TGTGCCAGCAGGGGCGGGGGGAGCTCCTACAATGAGCAGTTCTTC. This gives the protein CASRGGGSSYNEQFF.

V usage is TRBV2 and J usage is TRBJ1-4; TRBD1 is a possible D gene (5 bases). The ends were cut back, 3 bases at V and 6 bases at J, with 14 bases in the middle. Germline loops: CDR1 SNHLY, CDR2 FYNNEI. The CDR3 is 15 amino acids. CDR3 DNA sequence: TGTGCCAGCAGTGAGGGGTTCAAGGGGTATGAAAAACTGTTTTTT. Translation: CASSEGFKGYEKLFF.

This clone turned up a few times. This chain uses TRBV27 with TRBJ2-7, with D possibly being TRBD2 (5 bases). The germline CDR1 and CDR2 sequences are MNHEY and SMNVEV (reference sequence). Trimming stripped 5 bases from V and 6 bases from J, with 14 bases between. The CDR3 is 13 amino acids. CDR3 bases: TGTGCCAGCAGTCTGACGGGGTTCGGCGAGCAGTACTTC. Residues: CASSLTGFGEQYF.

The chain has TRBV11-3 and TRBJ1-3; D uncertain. Germline values: CDR1 SGHNT, CDR2 YENEEA. The CDR3 contains 15 residues. Trimming removed 4 bases at V and 0 bases at J, with 10 bases between. DNA of the CDR3: TGTGCCAGCAGCTCCTCAGGTATCTCTGGAAACACCATATATTTT. It codes for CASSSSGISGNTIYF.

The rearrangement uses TRBV18 and TRBJ1-6; TRBD1 aligns across 9 bases. The CDR3 has 15 residues. CDR1 and CDR2 (germline): KGHSH, LQKENI. Trimming removed 5 bases from V and 10 bases from J; junction bases left unmatched: 9. CDR3 protein: CASSEEGQGYSPLHF. The DNA of the CDR3 is TGTGCCAGCTCAGAAGAGGGACAGGGATACTCACCCCTCCACTTT.

The rearrangement links TRBV7-2 to TRBJ1-6, with D perhaps matching TRBD1 (5 bases). The germline V and J ends were trimmed by 3 bases and 8 bases, with 14 bases remaining between them. Looked up from germline, CDR1 is SGHTA and CDR2 is FQGNSA. The length of the CDR3 is 15 residues. CDR3 nucleotides: TGTGCCAGCAGCTTCCCCCAGTCGGGGGATTCACCCCTCCACTTT. Its protein is CASSFPQSGDSPLHF.

The chain recombines TRBV5-1 with TRBJ2-7; 12 bases align to TRBD2. Losses at the gene ends were 4 bases for V and 7 bases for J; bases not matched to a gene: 6. Germline-derived CDR1 and CDR2 are SGHRS and YFSETQ. The CDR3 spans 14 residues. The chain's CDR3 is CASSRLAGEREQYF. CDR3 coding DNA: TGCGCCAGCAGCCGACTAGCGGGGGAAAGGGAGCAGTACTTC. Full variable domain (remainder filled in from reference TRBV5-1 and TRBJ2-7): KAGVTQTPRYLIKTRGQQVTLSCSPISGHRSVSWYQQTPGQGLQFLFEYFSETQRNKGNFPGRFSGRQFSNSRSEMNVSTLELGDSALYLCASSRLAGEREQYFGPGTRLTVT.

V is TRBV27 and J is TRBJ2-1; D gene uncertain. The CDR3 length is 15 residues. Deletions cut 4 bases from V and 3 bases from J, with 13 bases between. Germline CDR1 is MNHEY and CDR2 is SMNVEV (reference sequence). The CDR3 sequence is CASSSPSGRYNEQFF. The CDR3 DNA reads TGTGCCAGCAGTTCCCCATCGGGTCGCTACAATGAGCAGTTCTTC.